This record concerns one TCR beta chain sequence. Antigen specificity is unknown. Given a much more abundant clone one base away, this may be a read error. The data were obtained in a study of regulatory T cells in long-lasting Graves disease. Combining iRepertoire HTBI primers with Arm-PCR of CDR3 regions, the authors built TCR beta libraries. One entry per CDR3 protein, called by TCRdb with MiXCR from the multiplex PCR reads. This table holds about 470,000 distinct CDR3 sequences, less than 25% found once. Study-level findings and limits: Public clonotype sharing was higher in persistent than newly diagnosed patients.

The CDR3 has 14 residues. Germline CDR1 is ENHRY and CDR2 is SYGVKD. Specified time point: persistent/refractory GD, antithyroid drugs over 5 years with positive TRAb. PBMC RNA served as the TCR library source. Graves' disease diagnosis followed American Thyroid Association guidelines. The sequencing here drew on peripheral blood mononuclear cells (PBMCs), taken when the disease was refractory, from a patient treated with antithyroid drugs. The chain has TRBV10-3 and TRBJ1-4, with 8 bases matching TRBD1. The clonotype originates from a female donor with Graves disease. CDR3 in DNA: TGTGCCACTGAAGGGACAGGTACTAATGTAAAACTGTTTTTT. As protein: CATEGTGTNVKLFF.